The 19 T cell receptor beta chains presented below share a single source sample, sequenced in a study of identical twins. MiXCR was run by TCRdb on the 5' RACE reads, yielding one entry per CDR3 protein. The table has some 500,000 distinct CDR3 sequences, roughly an eighth seen once; the top ten hold more than 0.8%. These data also formed part of another study, on yellow fever vaccine responses in identical twins.

Material: CD4+ T cells sorted from blood. The receptors here all came from a woman younger than 35 in good health.

This chain links TRBV10-3 with TRBJ1-1; D is undetermined. With 4 bases removed from V and 6 bases from J, the gap between germline ends came to 9 bases. The CDR3 totals 12 residues. Germline V gives CDR1 ENHRY, CDR2 SYGVKD. In nucleotides, the CDR3 is TGTGCCATCAGTGTCCCCAACCCTGAAGCTTTCTTT. Translating gives CAISVPNPEAFF.

This clonotype was detected a few times. V is TRBV29-1 and J is TRBJ1-1, with D maybe TRBD1 (6 bases). Trimming removed 4 bases at V and 7 bases at J, with 13 bases between. There are 12 residues in the CDR3. The germline V gene has CDR1 SQVTM and CDR2 ANQGSEA. CDR3: CSVGRGGIEAFF. The DNA for the CDR3 is TGCAGCGTTGGGAGGGGGGGAATTGAAGCTTTCTTT.

This chain links TRBV12-3 or TRBV12-4 with TRBJ2-6, with D possibly TRBD1 on 6 matching bases. The germline V and J ends were trimmed by 5 bases and 1 base, with 15 bases remaining between them. The CDR3 sequence is 17 residues long. The CDR3 nucleotides are TGTGCCAGCAGTAAGCCGACAGGTCGGTCTGGGGCCAACGTCCTGACTTTC. It is translated as CASSKPTGRSGANVLTF.

This clonotype showed up just a few times. The chain links TRBV9 to TRBJ2-7; D may be TRBD2 (6 bases). The germline V gene encodes CDR1 SGDLS and CDR2 YYNGEE. The CDR3 is made up of 19 amino acids. V shed 0 bases and J shed 2 bases, with 24 bases lying between them. This CDR3 is CASSVGGETRFVGTYEQYF. The CDR3 DNA is TGTGCCAGCAGCGTAGGCGGGGAGACCCGCTTCGTTGGCACCTACGAGCAGTACTTC.

The chain joins TRBV9 to TRBJ2-3, with D possibly being TRBD2 (6 bases). The CDR3 is 14 residues long. Trimming took 4 bases from V and 7 from J, leaving 16 bases between them. Germline CDR1 is SGDLS and CDR2 is YYNGEE. The CDR3 sequence is CASSSGLGGNTQYF. As DNA, the CDR3 is TGTGCCAGCAGCTCGGGACTGGGGGGAAATACGCAGTATTTT.

This clonotype was detected many times. The chain links TRBV29-1 to TRBJ2-1; weak D call: TRBD2 (6 bases). CDR1 is SQVTM, CDR2 ANQGSEA, per germline. Trimming cost V 5 bases and J 1 base, with 18 bases left between them. The CDR3 consists of 16 residues. This CDR3 is CSVLVSGGVSYNEQFF. The DNA for the CDR3 is TGCAGCGTTTTGGTGTCCGGCGGGGTGTCCTACAATGAGCAGTTCTTC.

This clonotype appeared a few times. V gene TRBV6-2 or TRBV6-3 combines with J gene TRBJ1-1, with TRBD1 matching 12 bases. The V gene's germline CDR1 is MNHEY and CDR2 SVGEGT. The CDR3 is 14 amino acids. J was trimmed by 5 bases and V by 5 bases; bases with no gene match: 3. The CDR3 sequence: CASSRDRGLTEAFF. CDR3 bases: TGTGCCAGCAGTCGGGACAGGGGGCTTACTGAAGCTTTCTTT.

This clonotype was detected only a few times. The chain joins TRBV12-3 or TRBV12-4 to TRBJ2-3; 9 bases line up with TRBD2. V gave up 4 bases and J gave up 1 base; unmatched junction bases: 6. This CDR3 region has 16 residues. Here the CDR3 reads CASSSYSSGGTDTQYF. The CDR3 nucleotides read TGTGCCAGCAGTTCATATTCTAGCGGGGGCACAGATACGCAGTATTTT.

This sequence joins TRBV6-2 or TRBV6-3 and TRBJ2-2, with D possibly being TRBD1 (6 bases). V was clipped by 6 bases and J by 2 bases, with 16 bases between them. The CDR3 length is 16 residues. Per germline, CDR1 MNHEY and CDR2 SVGEGT. In nucleotides, the CDR3 is TGTGCCAGCAGCGCGTATGGGACAACTAACACCGGGGAGCTGTTTTTT. As protein: CASSAYGTTNTGELFF.

This clonotype turned up a few times. This chain connects TRBV4-3 to TRBJ2-6; D not certain. Deletions cut 0 bases from V and 0 bases from J, with 6 bases between. This CDR3 has 16 residues. Germline CDR1 is LGHNA and CDR2 is YSLEER. The CDR3 sequence: CASSQERFSGANVLTF. As DNA, the CDR3 is TGCGCCAGCAGCCAAGAGCGATTCTCTGGGGCCAACGTCCTGACTTTC.

This clonotype was observed a few times. The chain links TRBV11-3 to TRBJ2-1, with a tentative D call TRBD1 (6 bases). V was pared by 1 base and J by 7 bases, with 17 bases between. Germline V CDR1 and CDR2: SGHNT, YENEEA. CDR3 length: 16 amino acids. The CDR3 here is CASSLVSGGAGNEQFF. CDR3 DNA sequence: TGTGCCAGCAGCTTAGTTTCTGGGGGCGCAGGGAATGAGCAGTTCTTC. The full variable domain, its missing parts supplied by reference TRBV11-3 and TRBJ2-1, is EAGVVQSPRYKIIEKKQPVAFWCNPISGHNTLYWYLQNLGQGPELLIRYENEEAVDDSQLPKDRFSAERLKGVDSTLKIQPAELGDSAVYLCASSLVSGGAGNEQFFGPGTRLTVL.

This clonotype was seen more than once but under ten times. This sequence joins TRBV29-1 and TRBJ2-5; 9 bases fit TRBD1. The CDR3 contains 14 residues. The J segment lost 5 bases and the V segment lost 4 bases, leaving 8 bases of the junction unmatched. CDR1 is SQVTM, CDR2 ANQGSEA, per germline. CDR3 loop: CSVGVGTGMETQYF. Written as DNA, the CDR3 is TGCAGCGTTGGGGTTGGGACAGGGATGGAGACCCAGTACTTC.

The chain carries TRBV6-1 and TRBJ2-3; the match to TRBD2 covers 7 bases. CDR3 length equals 15 residues. Germline V gene sequence: CDR1 MNHNS, CDR2 SASEGT. With V trimmed by 7 bases and J by 1 base, 8 bases remained unmatched. As DNA, the CDR3 is TGTGCCAGCACCCTAGCGGAGCGAGGCACAGATACGCAGTATTTT. Its translation is CASTLAERGTDTQYF.

Only a few counts were recorded for this clonotype. The gene calls are TRBV7-9 and TRBJ2-5; 10 bases align to TRBD2. The CDR3 sequence is 16 residues long. In germline, CDR1 is SEHNR, CDR2 FQNEAQ (reference sequence). J was trimmed by 3 bases and V by 4 bases; bases with no gene match: 8. The CDR3 DNA reads as TGTGCCAGCAGCTCCCCCGGACTAGCGGTCAAAGAGACCCAGTACTTC. Translation: CASSSPGLAVKETQYF.

There are many counts of this clonotype. This chain links TRBV12-3 or TRBV12-4 with TRBJ2-5; D is unresolved. CDR3 size: 14 residues. Trimming stripped 3 bases from V and 2 bases from J, with 10 bases between. The CDR3, as DNA: TGTGCCAGCAGTTTCGGCAGGCTGCAAGAGACCCAGTACTTC. This sequence encodes CASSFGRLQETQYF.

The chain combines TRBV27 with TRBJ2-2; 12 nucleotides agree with TRBD2. Unmatched junction bases numbered 5, after V lost 6 bases and J lost 6 bases. From germline, CDR1 is MNHEY and CDR2 SMNVEV (reference sequence). The CDR3 has 15 amino acids. In DNA, the CDR3 is TGTGCCAGCAGCCCTAGCGGGAGGGGCGCCGGGGAGCTGTTTTTT. It yields the protein CASSPSGRGAGELFF.

The chain couples TRBV7-9 to TRBJ2-2; 7 bases are shared with TRBD1. V lost 0 bases and J lost 5; bases outside the gene matches: 6. There are 16 residues in the CDR3. Germline V gene lookup returns CDR1 SEHNR and CDR2 FQNEAQ (reference sequence). In DNA form, the CDR3 reads TGTGCCAGCAGCTTAGCTGGGACAGACCGAACCGGGGAGCTGTTTTTT. Translating it yields CASSLAGTDRTGELFF. The variable domain in full, with the rest retrieved from reference TRBV7-9 and TRBJ2-2, is DTGVSQNPRHKITKRGQNVTFRCDPISEHNRLYWYRQTLGQGPEFLTYFQNEAQLEKSRLLSDRFSAERPKGSFSTLEIQRTEQGDSAMYLCASSLAGTDRTGELFFGEGSRLTVL.

This clonotype was detected only a few times. The CDR3 nucleotides are TGCAGTGTCCAAGGGGCGCGGTACCAAGAGACCCAGTACTTC. Protein sequence: CSVQGARYQETQYF. The V call is TRBV20-1, the J call TRBJ2-5; D might be TRBD1 (5 bases). The germline gives CDR1 DFQATT, CDR2 SNEGSKA (reference sequence). The CDR3 totals 14 residues. V lost 7 bases, J lost 0 bases, and 15 bases lay in between.

The table lists this clonotype with a few counts. The rearrangement joins TRBV20-1 to TRBJ1-4; 8 bases agree with TRBD1. The germline V gene has CDR1 DFQATT and CDR2 SNEGSKA (reference sequence). Trimming took 5 bases from V and 3 from J; bases not matched to a gene: 5. This CDR3 comprises 14 residues. The CDR3 here is CSALDRGPNEKLFF. The DNA of the CDR3 is TGCAGTGCTTTAGACAGGGGTCCTAATGAAAAACTGTTTTTT.